This T cell receptor beta chain appears in the sequencing data of a study of human T cells and chemical hapten exposure. The overall study: The study lasted around 5 months, and patients were dosed weekly with diphenylcyclopropenone on the scalp throughout.

General study points: While controls formed fewer of them, expanded TCRs formed significantly more large CDR3 similarity clusters.

Specified time point: pre-sensitization, week 0. Indicated treatment: therapeutic diphenylcyclopropenone sensitization with weekly scalp DPC. TCRdb re-called the RACE reads through MiXCR, storing one row per CDR3 protein. The table lists 99,000 or so distinct CDR3 sequences, 11% of them singletons. On this clonotype itself: The target antigen is unknown.

The V segment lost 5 bases and the J segment 6 bases; nucleotides outside the gene matches: 8. Per the germline V gene, CDR1 is SGDLS and CDR2 is YYNGEE. This CDR3 comprises 14 residues. The receptor's source is a woman between 55 and 75 years old with alopecia areata. Some clones in this sample may be carry-over from other donors' samples. Sequences were derived from whole blood, sampled in connection with sensitization to the hapten diphenylcyclopropenone (DPC). J is TRBJ1-1 and V is TRBV9; 9 bases agree with TRBD1. The CDR3 sequence is CASRRGQGDAEAFF. CDR3 sequence (DNA): TGTGCCAGCAGGAGGGGACAGGGAGATGCTGAAGCTTTCTTT. Based on the CDR3 plus reference TRBV9 and TRBJ1-1, the full variable domain is DSGVTQTPKHLITATGQRVTLRCSPRSGDLSVYWYQQSLDQGLQFLIQYYNGEERAKGNILERFSAQQFPDLHSELNLSSLELGDSALYFCASRRGQGDAEAFFGQGTRLTVV.